This is a list of T cell receptor beta chains from one sample in a study of patients and donors after allogeneic stem cell transplantation. TCRdb passed the RT-PCR reads through MiXCR, listing each CDR3 protein once. The table shows about 87,000 distinct CDR3 sequences, with approximately 5.2% occurring only once. The sequenced material came from blood, either unsorted or a sorted T cell fraction (not recorded which). The source of these receptors is a human donor who was either an allogeneic HSCT recipient or a stem cell or donor lymphocyte infusion donor (not recorded which). It is not recorded whose cells these are; they may come from a transplant donor. The CDR3 runs from the conserved cysteine through the conserved F or W. Fields, in order: CDR3 protein, CDR3 DNA, D gene, J gene, clone size, V gene. D genes are given only for firm matches. Only part of the rows carry a size: once, few, many, or a class if the clone is expanded.

CDR3aa: CSARDEIRYNQPQHF
CDR3nt: TGCAGTGCTAGAGATGAGATTAGGTACAATCAGCCCCAGCATTTT
d_gene: -
j_gene: TRBJ1-5
abundance: many
v_gene: TRBV20-1

CDR3aa: CSASDRGRDEKLFF
CDR3nt: TGCAGTGCCTCAGACAGGGGGCGAGATGAAAAACTGTTTTTT
d_gene: TRBD1
j_gene: TRBJ1-4
abundance: few
v_gene: TRBV20-1

CDR3aa: CASSLSGVAGYNEQFF
CDR3nt: TGCGCCAGCAGCCTATCGGGGGTAGCGGGATACAATGAGCAGTTCTTC
d_gene: TRBD2
j_gene: TRBJ2-1
abundance: many
v_gene: TRBV5-1

CDR3aa: CSARDRRGQPQHF
CDR3nt: TGCAGTGCTAGAGATCGGAGGGGTCAGCCCCAGCATTTT
d_gene: -
j_gene: TRBJ1-5
abundance: many
v_gene: TRBV20-1

CDR3aa: CAWSVGGQGNQPQHF
CDR3nt: TGTGCCTGGAGTGTCGGAGGACAGGGCAATCAGCCCCAGCATTTT
d_gene: TRBD1
j_gene: TRBJ1-5
abundance: few
v_gene: TRBV30

CDR3aa: CASSQAGREELFF
CDR3nt: TGTGCCAGCAGCCAAGCGGGTCGGGAGGAGCTGTTTTTT
d_gene: -
j_gene: TRBJ2-2
abundance: few
v_gene: TRBV3-1

CDR3aa: CASSLNSPRSGANVLTF
CDR3nt: TGTGCCAGCAGCCTTAACAGTCCCCGCTCTGGGGCCAACGTCCTGACTTTC
d_gene: -
j_gene: TRBJ2-6
abundance: many
v_gene: TRBV7-3

CDR3aa: CASNNWGQFTYEQYF
CDR3nt: TGTGCCAGCAACAACTGGGGACAGTTTACCTACGAGCAGTACTTC
d_gene: TRBD1
j_gene: TRBJ2-7
abundance: many
v_gene: TRBV6-2/TRBV6-3

CDR3aa: CASSYGGNEQFF
CDR3nt: TGTGCCAGCAGTTACGGTGGGAATGAGCAGTTCTTC
d_gene: -
j_gene: TRBJ2-1
abundance: many
v_gene: TRBV6-5

CDR3aa: CASSPRTVRPPSPLHF
CDR3nt: TGTGCCAGCAGCCCCCGGACAGTAAGGCCACCATCACCCCTCCACTTT
d_gene: -
j_gene: TRBJ1-6
abundance: many
v_gene: TRBV11-2

CDR3aa: CASSFSKAGLNTEAFF
CDR3nt: TGTGCCAGCAGCTTTTCGAAGGCGGGCCTGAACACTGAAGCTTTCTTT
d_gene: -
j_gene: TRBJ1-1
abundance: many
v_gene: TRBV7-3

CDR3aa: CAISEQASNQPQHF
CDR3nt: TGTGCCATCAGTGAACAGGCTAGCAATCAGCCCCAGCATTTT
d_gene: -
j_gene: TRBJ1-5
abundance: many
v_gene: TRBV10-3

CDR3aa: CASSLAGSYGYTF
CDR3nt: TGTGCCAGCAGTTTAGCGGGGTCCTATGGCTACACCTTC
d_gene: -
j_gene: TRBJ1-2
abundance: many
v_gene: TRBV27

CDR3aa: CASSGVGRNYGYTF
CDR3nt: TGTGCCAGCAGCGGGGTCGGGCGAAACTATGGCTACACCTTC
d_gene: -
j_gene: TRBJ1-2
abundance: many
v_gene: TRBV5-4

CDR3aa: CASSFHLRVAQFF
CDR3nt: TGTGCCAGCAGTTTCCATCTGCGGGTGGCGCAGTTCTTC
d_gene: -
j_gene: TRBJ2-1
abundance: medium-sized
v_gene: TRBV12-3/TRBV12-4

CDR3aa: CASSYSKDSTYEQYF
CDR3nt: TGTGCCAGCAGTTACTCTAAGGACAGCACCTACGAGCAGTACTTC
d_gene: -
j_gene: TRBJ2-7
abundance: many
v_gene: TRBV6-5

CDR3aa: CATSDSRTPNTGELFF
CDR3nt: TGTGCCACCAGTGATTCCAGGACACCGAACACCGGGGAGCTGTTTTTT
d_gene: -
j_gene: TRBJ2-2
abundance: -
v_gene: TRBV24-1

CDR3aa: CAISDGEKLFF
CDR3nt: TGTGCCATCAGTGATGGAGAAAAACTGTTTTTT
d_gene: -
j_gene: TRBJ1-4
abundance: many
v_gene: TRBV10-3

CDR3aa: CANRALQEDTQYF
CDR3nt: TGCGCCAACCGGGCCCTACAGGAAGATACGCAGTATTTT
d_gene: -
j_gene: TRBJ2-3
abundance: many
v_gene: TRBV10-2

CDR3aa: CASSLGRQNEKLFF
CDR3nt: TGTGCCAGCAGCTTAGGCAGGCAAAATGAAAAACTGTTTTTT
d_gene: -
j_gene: TRBJ1-4
abundance: -
v_gene: TRBV7-8

CDR3aa: CASSVRGVSSYNEQFF
CDR3nt: TGTGCTAGCAGTGTGCGCGGGGTGAGCTCCTACAATGAGCAGTTCTTC
d_gene: -
j_gene: TRBJ2-1
abundance: -
v_gene: TRBV2

CDR3aa: CASSPSGGRTHEQYF
CDR3nt: TGTGCCAGCAGTCCTTCAGGCGGGAGGACCCACGAGCAGTACTTC
d_gene: TRBD2
j_gene: TRBJ2-7
abundance: many
v_gene: TRBV28

CDR3aa: CASSELGGETGELFF
CDR3nt: TGTGCCAGCAGCGAATTGGGGGGCGAAACCGGGGAGCTGTTTTTT
d_gene: -
j_gene: TRBJ2-2
abundance: many
v_gene: TRBV7-3

CDR3aa: CSAREAGDSYEQYF
CDR3nt: TGCAGTGCTAGAGAGGCAGGGGACTCCTACGAGCAGTACTTC
d_gene: -
j_gene: TRBJ2-7
abundance: many
v_gene: TRBV20-1

CDR3aa: CSAIVRGGQRNEQFF
CDR3nt: TGCAGTGCTATAGTACGGGGGGGCCAGAGAAATGAGCAGTTCTTC
d_gene: TRBD2
j_gene: TRBJ2-1
abundance: many
v_gene: TRBV20-1

CDR3aa: CASSEGGSNQPQHF
CDR3nt: TGTGCCAGCTCAGAAGGGGGAAGCAATCAGCCCCAGCATTTT
d_gene: -
j_gene: TRBJ1-5
abundance: -
v_gene: TRBV18

CDR3aa: CASSDSGRAVQETQYF
CDR3nt: TGTGCCAGCAGCGATAGCGGGAGGGCCGTTCAGGAGACCCAGTACTTC
d_gene: TRBD2
j_gene: TRBJ2-5
abundance: few
v_gene: TRBV7-9

CDR3aa: CASQSSSFLKTGNTIYF
CDR3nt: TGTGCCAGCCAAAGCAGTTCTTTTCTAAAAACTGGAAACACCATATATTTT
d_gene: -
j_gene: TRBJ1-3
abundance: many
v_gene: TRBV28

CDR3aa: CASSLGGGNYGYTF
CDR3nt: TGTGCCAGCAGCTTAGGGGGGGGTAACTATGGCTACACCTTC
d_gene: -
j_gene: TRBJ1-2
abundance: few
v_gene: TRBV7-9

CDR3aa: CSASTVGQGIEKLFF
CDR3nt: TGCAGTGCTAGTACCGTGGGACAGGGGATCGAAAAACTGTTTTTT
d_gene: TRBD1
j_gene: TRBJ1-4
abundance: many
v_gene: TRBV20-1

CDR3aa: CASSFDGGGWFNEQFF
CDR3nt: TGTGCCAGCAGTTTTGACGGGGGGGGATGGTTCAATGAGCAGTTCTTC
d_gene: TRBD2
j_gene: TRBJ2-1
abundance: many
v_gene: TRBV12-3/TRBV12-4

CDR3aa: CASSLRGSGANVLTF
CDR3nt: TGTGCCAGCAGCTTACGGGGTTCTGGGGCCAACGTCCTGACTTTC
d_gene: -
j_gene: TRBJ2-6
abundance: many
v_gene: TRBV7-9

CDR3aa: CASSHRDPGGPQHF
CDR3nt: TGCGCCAGCAGTCACCGGGACCCGGGGGGCCCCCAGCATTTT
d_gene: -
j_gene: TRBJ1-5
abundance: -
v_gene: TRBV23-1

CDR3aa: CASSPRSPNRDYGYTF
CDR3nt: TGTGCCAGCTCACCACGATCCCCCAACCGGGACTATGGCTACACCTTC
d_gene: -
j_gene: TRBJ1-2
abundance: many
v_gene: TRBV18

CDR3aa: CATSNGRAGHNEQFF
CDR3nt: TGTGCCACCAGTAACGGCAGAGCGGGTCACAATGAGCAGTTCTTC
d_gene: -
j_gene: TRBJ2-1
abundance: many
v_gene: TRBV24-1

CDR3aa: CASGGQGEQYF
CDR3nt: TGTGCCAGCGGAGGACAGGGCGAGCAGTACTTC
d_gene: TRBD1
j_gene: TRBJ2-7
abundance: many
v_gene: TRBV2

CDR3aa: CASSPTGGEQYF
CDR3nt: TGTGCCAGCAGCCCTACCGGGGGAGAGCAGTACTTC
d_gene: -
j_gene: TRBJ2-7
abundance: many
v_gene: TRBV4-2

CDR3aa: CASSLYRTYEQYF
CDR3nt: TGTGCCAGCAGTTTATACAGGACCTACGAGCAGTACTTC
d_gene: -
j_gene: TRBJ2-7
abundance: many
v_gene: TRBV12-3/TRBV12-4

CDR3aa: CASSLRLANEQYF
CDR3nt: TGTGCCAGCAGCTTACGACTAGCAAACGAGCAGTACTTC
d_gene: TRBD2
j_gene: TRBJ2-7
abundance: -
v_gene: TRBV7-6

CDR3aa: CASSYTGTGRETQYF
CDR3nt: TGTGCCAGCAGCTACACCGGGACAGGGAGAGAGACCCAGTACTTC
d_gene: TRBD1
j_gene: TRBJ2-5
abundance: few
v_gene: TRBV6-5

CDR3aa: CASSSPGDRGRAGELFF
CDR3nt: TGTGCCAGCAGTTCCCCAGGGGACAGGGGGCGCGCCGGGGAGCTGTTTTTT
d_gene: TRBD1
j_gene: TRBJ2-2
abundance: many
v_gene: TRBV28

CDR3aa: CASSKSQGGANNYGYTF
CDR3nt: TGTGCCAGCAGCAAATCTCAGGGAGGCGCGAATAACTATGGCTACACCTTC
d_gene: -
j_gene: TRBJ1-2
abundance: -
v_gene: TRBV21-1

CDR3aa: CASSPPTRSWVEKETQYF
CDR3nt: TGCGCCAGCAGCCCCCCTACGAGGAGTTGGGTCGAAAAAGAGACCCAGTACTTC
d_gene: -
j_gene: TRBJ2-5
abundance: few
v_gene: TRBV10-2

CDR3aa: CSARDGGDRAFDTEAFF
CDR3nt: TGCAGTGCTAGAGATGGAGGGGACAGGGCCTTTGACACTGAAGCTTTCTTT
d_gene: TRBD1
j_gene: TRBJ1-1
abundance: few
v_gene: TRBV20-1

CDR3aa: CSSLHQGGTSYNEQFF
CDR3nt: TGCAGCTCTCTCCATCAGGGGGGCACCTCCTACAATGAGCAGTTCTTC
d_gene: -
j_gene: TRBJ2-1
abundance: many
v_gene: TRBV29-1